This TCR beta chain appears in the sequencing data of a study of T cell responses to AZD1222 COVID-19 vaccine. CDR3 size: 15 residues. V shed 5 bases, J shed 4 bases, and the junction held 8 bases outside the gene matches. Germline CDR1 and CDR2: SGHNT and YENEEA. Second doses were pooled across both intervals (about 4 or about 12 weeks). Whole-study findings and limits: Donor demographics were predominantly white British with a female majority; clonal diversity may be underestimated. Spike-specific TCR breadth and depth went up after people got two AZD1222 doses.

The protocol was immunoSEQ multiplex PCR, while the TCRdb copy is restricted to in-frame clones and leaves out a portion. The repertoire consists of some 150,000 clones, with 70% to 90% occurring once and the leading ten covering approximately 5.4%. In regard to this clone: Its target is not known.

The chain links TRBV11-3 to TRBJ2-3; TRBD1 matches at 8 bases. The sample in question was peripheral blood, obtained 28 days after the second AZD1222 dose. The receptor was derived from an adult who received the AZD1222 COVID-19 vaccine. CDR3 in DNA: TGTGCCAGCAGCCCTGAGGGACAGGCCGCAGATACGCAGTATTTT. It is translated as CASSPEGQAADTQYF.